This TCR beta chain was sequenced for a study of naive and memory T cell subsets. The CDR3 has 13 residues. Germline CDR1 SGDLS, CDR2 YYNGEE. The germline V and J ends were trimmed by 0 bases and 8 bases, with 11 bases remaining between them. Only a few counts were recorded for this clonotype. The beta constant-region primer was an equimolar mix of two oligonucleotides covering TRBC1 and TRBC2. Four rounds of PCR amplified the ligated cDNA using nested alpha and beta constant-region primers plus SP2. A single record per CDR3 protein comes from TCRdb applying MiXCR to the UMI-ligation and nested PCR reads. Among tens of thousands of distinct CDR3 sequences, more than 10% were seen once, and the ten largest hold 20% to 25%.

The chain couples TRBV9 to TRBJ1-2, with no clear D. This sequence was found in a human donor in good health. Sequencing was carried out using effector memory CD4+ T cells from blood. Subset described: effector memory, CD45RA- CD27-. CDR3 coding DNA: TGTGCCAGCAGCGTAGGACCCGGAGGGGGCTACACCTTC. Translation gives CASSVGPGGGYTF.